This is a list of T cell receptor beta chains from one sample in a study of CD8 T cells in ankylosing spondylitis. TCRdb re-analysed the 5' RACE reads in MiXCR, keeping a single row per CDR3 protein. The sample has some 840,000 distinct CDR3 sequences, roughly 10% seen once; the top ten hold more than 0.5%. Sequencing used blood, either unsorted or a sorted T cell fraction (not recorded which). Receptors originate from a male donor with ankylosing spondylitis. Both conserved end residues are part of each CDR3. The order of the fields is J gene, clone size, V gene, D gene, CDR3 DNA, CDR3 protein. The D gene is left open where the match is weak. Where a row states a size, it is once, few, many or the class of an expanded clone; other rows omit it.

TRBJ2-5 | few | TRBV20-1 | . | TGCAGTGTAGACCCTATACAAGAGACCCAGTACTTC | CSVDPIQETQYF
TRBJ1-4 | . | TRBV20-1 | . | TGCAGTGTATCCCCGAGGGGTGAAAAACTGTTTTTT | CSVSPRGEKLFF
TRBJ2-4 | . | TRBV7-9 | TRBD2 | TGTGCCAGCAGCTTAGTGACTAGCGGGAGGGCCAAAAACATTCAGTACTTC | CASSLVTSGRAKNIQYF
TRBJ2-1 | . | TRBV20-1 | . | TGCAGTGGCGAGGCGGCAACCCCGTACAATGAGCAGTTCTTC | CSGEAATPYNEQFF
TRBJ1-6 | . | TRBV27 | . | TGTGCCAGCAGGGAAGTCGGGGGCAATGATTCACCCCTCCACTTT | CASREVGGNDSPLHF
TRBJ2-5 | . | TRBV7-2 | . | TGTGCCAGCAGCTTAAGGCGGGATCCGGGGACCCAGTACTTC | CASSLRRDPGTQYF
TRBJ1-2 | . | TRBV9 | . | TGTGCCAGCAGCGTAGATGGCGGGTTCTATGGCTACACCTTC | CASSVDGGFYGYTF
TRBJ1-5 | few | TRBV10-3 | TRBD1 | TGTGCCATCAGTGCCGGGACAGGGAATCAGCCCCAGCATTTT | CAISAGTGNQPQHF
TRBJ2-5 | many | TRBV20-1 | TRBD2 | TGCAGTGCTAGTGGGGCGGGAGGGAACCAAGAGACCCAGTACTTC | CSASGAGGNQETQYF
TRBJ1-5 | . | TRBV27 | TRBD1 | TGTGCCAGCAACTTCCCGGACAGGGGAAAGGATCAGCCCCAGCATTTT | CASNFPDRGKDQPQHF
TRBJ2-1 | many | TRBV5-1 | TRBD2 | TGCGCCAGCAGGGTCCTAGCGGCCTCCTACAATGAGCAGTTCTTC | CASRVLAASYNEQFF
TRBJ1-4 | . | TRBV6-5 | . | TGTGCCAGCAGTTACGTTCGCCTGACAACTAATGAAAAACTGTTTTTT | CASSYVRLTTNEKLFF
TRBJ2-7 | few | TRBV10-3 | TRBD1 | TGTGCCATCAGTACTCAGGGGGCGCTTTACGAGCAGTACTTC | CAISTQGALYEQYF
TRBJ2-3 | . | TRBV6-5 | TRBD2 | TGTGCCAGCAGTTACTCGGGGGGGAACACAGATACGCAGTATTTT | CASSYSGGNTDTQYF
TRBJ2-6 | . | TRBV20-1 | . | TGCAGTGCTATAAGGGATGCTGGGGCCAACGTCCTGACTTTC | CSAIRDAGANVLTF
TRBJ1-2 | few | TRBV7-9 | . | TGTGCCAGCAGCCCAGTGGGAGAAATCTATGGCTACACCTTC | CASSPVGEIYGYTF
TRBJ2-5 | . | TRBV20-1 | TRBD2 | TGCAGTGCTAGAGATTTTTGGGGGGGAGAGACCCAGTACTTC | CSARDFWGGETQYF
TRBJ2-1 | . | TRBV20-1 | . | TGCAGTGCTAGCGATCTAGCCGGCTCCTACAATGAGCAGTTCTTC | CSASDLAGSYNEQFF
TRBJ1-1 | . | TRBV5-6 | . | TGTGCCAGCAGCTTGGTTTCGGCAGAAGCTTTCTTT | CASSLVSAEAFF
TRBJ2-4 | . | TRBV19 | . | TGTGCCAGTAGCCCGACAGGCCCGGCCAAAAACATTCAGTACTTC | CASSPTGPAKNIQYF
TRBJ2-5 | many | TRBV20-1 | TRBD2 | TGCAGTGCTGTAGCCGGGACTAGTCAAGAGACCCAGTACTTC | CSAVAGTSQETQYF
TRBJ2-7 | . | TRBV7-2 | TRBD1 | TGTGCCAGCAGCTTAGCGCGGGACAGGTTCTCCTACGAGCAGTACTTC | CASSLARDRFSYEQYF
TRBJ2-1 | . | TRBV7-2 | TRBD1 | TGTGCCAGCAGCCCCAACAGGGGTGGGTACAATGAGCAGTTCTTC | CASSPNRGGYNEQFF
TRBJ2-3 | . | TRBV7-2 | TRBD2 | TGTGCCAGCAGCTTAGCTAGCGGGGGGCCCACAGATACGCAGTATTTT | CASSLASGGPTDTQYF
TRBJ2-7 | . | TRBV7-6 | . | TGTGCCAGCAGCTCGGGACTGTTAGTAGAGCAGTACTTC | CASSSGLLVEQYF
TRBJ2-3 | . | TRBV7-9 | . | TGTGCCAGCAGCTTTAGCCGGGACACCAGCACAGATACGCAGTATTTT | CASSFSRDTSTDTQYF
TRBJ1-1 | few | TRBV6-1 | TRBD1 | TGTGCCAGCCGCACGACAGGGAGTACTGAAGCTTTCTTT | CASRTTGSTEAFF
TRBJ1-3 | . | TRBV4-3 | . | TGCGCCAGCAGCCAAGTGGGGCGACGCTCTGGAAACACCATATATTTT | CASSQVGRRSGNTIYF
TRBJ2-2 | . | TRBV7-2 | . | TGTGCCAGCAGCAAGGCTGCCTCGAACACCGGGGAGCTGTTTTTT | CASSKAASNTGELFF
TRBJ2-1 | . | TRBV27 | TRBD2 | TGTGCCAGCAGTTTCCTCTTAGCGGGGGTGGTAAATGAGCAGTTCTTC | CASSFLLAGVVNEQFF
TRBJ2-6 | few | TRBV6-1 | . | TGTGCCAGCAGTGCTTCACAGGGATCCGGGGCCAACGTCCTGACTTTC | CASSASQGSGANVLTF
TRBJ2-1 | few | TRBV20-1 | TRBD2 | TGCAGTGATAGCCTAGCGGGAGTCCCGGCCATAGGCAATGAGCAGTTCTTC | CSDSLAGVPAIGNEQFF
TRBJ2-1 | many | TRBV5-5 | . | TGTGCCAGCAGCTTGGTGGGCGGTCCCCCCTCCTACAATGAGCAGTTCTTC | CASSLVGGPPSYNEQFF
TRBJ2-1 | few | TRBV15 | TRBD2 | TGTGCCACCAGCGGATCCGGGACTAGCGTTCTTGAGCAGTTCTTC | CATSGSGTSVLEQFF